The clone carrying this TCR delta chain was found a few times. Its antigen is not identified. TCRdb's listed protein matches a much larger clone and diverges from this DNA's translation at residue 5, likely through a read error; the protein shown comes from the DNA. The same CDR3 can be traced to other DNA sequences in this sample. This entry belongs to a study of gamma delta lymphoproliferative disorders and STAT genes. As for the study in general: At least 50 ng of genomic DNA went into each LymphoTrack Dx TCRG Assay library. The EuroClonality-NGS protocol was used to prepare delta libraries. Study outcomes and limitations: Public or private status of leukemic clones needs confirmation.

This CDR3 contains 18 residues. From germline, CDR1 is GEAIGNYY and CDR2 EKD. With 3 bases clipped from V and 2 bases from J, the junction kept 11 bases outside the gene matches. TCRdb reprocessed the multiplex PCR reads using CATT. The data show over a thousand delta-chain clones, roughly 0.95% seen once. PBMCs from patients and controls supplied the genomic DNA for sequencing. V and J are TRDV2 and TRDJ1; 13 nucleotides line up with TRDD3. The TCR sequence derives from a human donor in good health. The material sequenced was blood. The CDR3 DNA reads as TGTGCCTGTGACGTCCTACTGGGGGATACGGACTTAACCGATAAACTCATCTTT. As protein: CACDVLLGDTDLTDKLIF.